The 24 T cell receptor beta chains below come from one sample, sequenced in a study of cytomegalovirus exposure and HLA in healthy donors. Researchers ran the PCR with 60 Vbeta and 13 Jbeta primers. Profiled with immunoSEQ multiplex PCR; TCRdb holds only in-frame clones, not every one. The sample contains fewer than 150,000 clones, approximately 70% of which appear only once. The sequenced material came from PBMCs. The receptors come from a human donor in good health.

This chain uses TRBV5-1 with TRBJ2-5; D might be TRBD2 (5 bases). The V gene's germline CDR1 is SGHRS and CDR2 YFSETQ. Trimming shortened V by 3 bases and J by 4 bases, and 13 bases separated the two germline ends. This CDR3 is 14 amino acids long. CDR3 sequence (DNA): TGCGCCAGCAGCTCCCGAAGGGAGCTAGAGACCCAGTACTTC. This translates into CASSSRRELETQYF.

The chain is built from TRBV27 and TRBJ2-5; D is possibly TRBD1 (6 bases). Trimming took 4 bases from V and 1 from J, leaving 19 bases between them. In germline, CDR1 is MNHEY, CDR2 SMNVEV (reference sequence). The CDR3 runs 17 residues. The CDR3 region has the DNA TGTGCCAGCAGTTCGCCGGCGGGTGGGGGCCTCCAAGAGACCCAGTACTTC. Translation gives CASSSPAGGGLQETQYF.

This rearrangement joins TRBV28 to TRBJ2-4; 12 positions match TRBD1. This CDR3 comprises 15 residues. V lost 3 bases and J lost 7; bases outside the gene matches: 4. Germline values: CDR1 MDHEN, CDR2 SYDVKM. CDR3 coding DNA: TGTGCCAGCAGTTTCGGGACAGGGGGCGCGAACATTCAGTACTTC. Residues: CASSFGTGGANIQYF.

The genes are TRBV18 and TRBJ2-4; TRBD1 is a possible D gene (6 bases). Germline values: CDR1 KGHSH, CDR2 LQKENI. The CDR3 has 15 amino acids. V lost 2 bases, J lost 4 bases, and 12 bases lay in between. This CDR3 reads CASSPYRQGKNIQYF. In DNA form, the CDR3 reads TGTGCCAGCTCACCATATCGGCAGGGGAAAAACATTCAGTACTTC.

The chain recombines TRBV7-9 with TRBJ2-3; D is possibly TRBD2 (5 bases). This CDR3 comprises 16 residues. Per the germline V gene, CDR1 is SEHNR and CDR2 is FQNEAQ (reference sequence). V was shortened by 5 bases and J by 2 bases, with 17 bases between the two germline ends. CDR3 sequence (DNA): TGTGCCAGCAGCCCGACGAGCGGCGTCCCCACAGATACGCAGTATTTT. Amino acids: CASSPTSGVPTDTQYF.

This chain links TRBV19 with TRBJ2-4; D remains ambiguous. The CDR3 is 14 residues long. The ends were cut back, 2 bases at V and 5 bases at J, with 10 bases in the middle. Per germline, CDR1 LNHDA and CDR2 SQIVND (reference sequence). The CDR3 DNA reads as TGTGCCAGTAGTATACAGAAACCAGAAAACATTCAGTACTTC. This sequence encodes CASSIQKPENIQYF. The full variable domain, with the rest looked up from reference TRBV19 and TRBJ2-4, is DGGITQSPKYLFRKEGQNVTLSCEQNLNHDAMYWYRQDPGQGLRLIYYSQIVNDFQKGDIAEGYSVSREKKESFPLTVTSAQKNPTAFYLCASSIQKPENIQYFGAGTRLSVL.

There are a few counts of this clone. The chain combines TRBV6-1 with TRBJ2-7; tentative D call: TRBD1 (6 bases). This CDR3 spans 13 amino acids. Trimming took off 7 bases at V and 3 bases at J, with 13 bases between the two ends. CDR1 and CDR2 (germline): MNHNS, SASEGT. The CDR3 loop is CASTGEVLYEQYF. CDR3 DNA sequence: TGTGCCAGCACAGGGGAAGTTCTCTACGAGCAGTACTTC.

The chain employs TRBV27 and TRBJ2-7; D may be TRBD2 (7 bases). The CDR3 consists of 16 residues. The V gene lost 0 bases and the J gene lost 3 bases, with 15 bases spanning the gap. Germline V gene sequence: CDR1 MNHEY, CDR2 SMNVEV (reference sequence). The CDR3 DNA follows: TGTGCCAGCAGTTTATCGGGGGGGGCGGGTCGCTACGAGCAGTACTTC. This gives the protein CASSLSGGAGRYEQYF.

The chain is built from TRBV28 and TRBJ2-3; no clear D gene. CDR3 length: 14 amino acids. V gave up 6 bases and J gave up 3 bases, with 13 bases separating them. The germline V gene encodes CDR1 MDHEN and CDR2 SYDVKM. In DNA form, the CDR3 reads TGTGCCAGCAGCCCCTCAGGCAAAACAGATACGCAGTATTTT. Amino acids: CASSPSGKTDTQYF.

The chain recombines TRBV7-6 with TRBJ2-5, with unresolved D. The CDR3 runs 11 residues. V was shortened by 5 bases and J by 5 bases, with 6 bases between the two germline ends. Germline CDR1 and CDR2: SGHVS and FNYEAQ. Here the CDR3 DNA reads TGTGCCAGCAGCCCCCGGGAGACCCAGTACTTC. Its protein product is CASSPRETQYF.

V and J are TRBV2 and TRBJ2-3, with 12 bases fitting TRBD2. The CDR3 extends over 15 amino acids. Germline lookup yields CDR1 SNHLY and CDR2 FYNNEI. With V trimmed by 5 bases and J by 2 bases, 2 bases remained unmatched. CDR3 nucleotides: TGTGCCAGCAGTCGGACTAGCGGGACCACAGATACGCAGTATTTT. Translated, it gives CASSRTSGTTDTQYF.

The chain links TRBV4-3 to TRBJ2-2, with a tentative D call TRBD1 (5 bases). The CDR3 spans 16 residues. Germline V CDR1 and CDR2: LGHNA, YSLEER. Trimming stripped 0 bases from V and 5 bases from J, with 13 bases between. The CDR3 nucleotides read TGCGCCAGCAGCCAAGATGTCCAGGGCGGAACCGGGGAGCTGTTTTTT. Encoded protein: CASSQDVQGGTGELFF.

This clone was observed a few times. The V gene is TRBV21-1, the J gene TRBJ2-1; the table names TRBD2, a call not compared with the DNA. TRBV21-1 is deemed a pseudogene. The CDR3 contains 16 residues. In nucleotides, the CDR3 is TGTGCCAGCAGCATCTTAGCGGGAGGGTCCTACAATGAGCAGTTCTTC. It codes for CASSILAGGSYNEQFF.

In this sample, this clone turned up once. V usage is TRBV27 and J usage is TRBJ2-7, with D possibly TRBD1 on 6 matching bases. Germline values: CDR1 MNHEY, CDR2 SMNVEV (reference sequence). CDR3 length: 12 residues. V was cut by 5 bases and J by 7 bases, with 12 bases left in between. Written as DNA, the CDR3 is TGTGCCAGCAGTCCACCTCAGGGGGAGCAGTACTTC. Protein: CASSPPQGEQYF.

The CDR3 DNA reads as TGTGCCAGCTCACCCAAGACAGGGGAGTACGAGCAGTACTTC. This codes for CASSPKTGEYEQYF. The V call is TRBV18, the J call TRBJ2-7, with 8 bases matching TRBD1. V lost 3 bases, J lost 4 bases, and 5 bases stayed unmatched. The germline CDR1 and CDR2 sequences are KGHSH and LQKENI. CDR3 size: 14 residues.

This chain connects TRBV19 to TRBJ1-3; D is ambiguous. Deletions cut 9 bases from V and 6 bases from J, with 18 bases between. CDR1 LNHDA and CDR2 SQIVND come from the germline V gene (reference sequence). There are 14 residues in the CDR3. The CDR3 DNA sequence: TGTGCCAGCCGGGAAGCCCTCGGGATAAACACCATATATTTT. Residues: CASREALGINTIYF.

The rearrangement joins TRBV6-6 to TRBJ2-7; D might be TRBD1 (5 bases). CDR1 is MNHNY, CDR2 SVGAGI, per germline (reference sequence). This CDR3 contains 15 residues. V was cut by 0 bases and J by 3 bases, with 12 bases left in between. CDR3 nucleotides: TGTGCCAGCAGTTACTCGGAAGGGGTCGGCTACGAGCAGTACTTC. It specifies CASSYSEGVGYEQYF.

This clone was detected only a few times. The chain uses TRBV7-2 and TRBJ2-7; no definite D call. The CDR3 contains 14 residues. Deletions cut 5 bases from V and 9 bases from J, with 20 bases between. In germline, CDR1 is SGHTA, CDR2 FQGNSA. The CDR3 sequence is CASSVTPGLVVQYF. DNA of the CDR3: TGTGCCAGCAGCGTTACTCCAGGCCTTGTTGTGCAGTACTTC.

This clone was recorded a few times. The gene calls are TRBV9 and TRBJ2-5, with TRBD2 matching 8 bases. Germline assignment: CDR1 SGDLS and CDR2 YYNGEE. V lost 4 bases, J lost 4 bases, and 9 bases stayed unmatched. CDR3 length equals 15 residues. CDR3 region: CASSPGGGAGETQYF. The CDR3 DNA is TGTGCCAGCAGCCCGGGAGGGGGGGCTGGAGAGACCCAGTACTTC.

This chain connects TRBV7-9 to TRBJ2-1; 12 positions match TRBD1. The CDR3 is 15 residues long. J was trimmed by 8 bases and V by 2 bases; bases with no gene match: 4. The germline V gene has CDR1 SEHNR and CDR2 FQNEAQ (reference sequence). This chain's CDR3 is CASSLTGTGGDEQFF. The DNA for the CDR3 is TGTGCCAGCAGCTTAACCGGGACAGGGGGCGATGAGCAGTTCTTC.

In this sample, this clone turned up a few times. V gene TRBV6-5 combines with J gene TRBJ1-2; D is possibly TRBD1 (5 bases). The germline V and J ends were trimmed by 6 bases and 7 bases, with 18 bases remaining between them. Germline CDR1 MNHEY, CDR2 SVGAGI. CDR3 size: 14 residues. CDR3 protein: CASSRREFLFGYTF. In DNA form, the CDR3 reads TGTGCCAGCAGCCGCAGGGAATTCCTATTTGGCTACACCTTC.

The V gene is TRBV5-1, the J gene TRBJ1-1; weak D call: TRBD1 (5 bases). This CDR3 has 15 residues. The V gene lost 4 bases and the J gene lost 1 base, with 14 bases spanning the gap. Per the germline V gene, CDR1 is SGHRS and CDR2 is YFSETQ. The CDR3 region has the DNA TGCGCCAGCAGCGCGGAGGGGCCTACGAACACTGAAGCTTTCTTT. Protein: CASSAEGPTNTEAFF.

A single count supports this clone. The rearrangement joins TRBV18 to TRBJ1-1; 10 bases agree with TRBD1. V shed 3 bases, J shed 3 bases, and the junction held 4 bases outside the gene matches. Germline V CDR1 and CDR2: KGHSH, LQKENI. The CDR3 is 15 residues long. DNA for the CDR3: TGTGCCAGCTCACCCGAGGACAGGGGGTACACTGAAGCTTTCTTT. Translated, it gives CASSPEDRGYTEAFF.

The chain joins TRBV7-8 to TRBJ2-3; D is possibly TRBD2 (5 bases). Germline CDR1 reads SGHVS; CDR2 reads FQNEAQ. The CDR3 is 14 amino acids. The V end was cut by 4 bases, the J end by 4 bases, with 12 bases between. The DNA for the CDR3 is TGTGCCAGCAGCTACTACGGAGCGGCAGATACGCAGTATTTT. Translating it yields CASSYYGAADTQYF.